Following are 10 T cell receptor beta chains from one sample sequenced in a study of blood T cell repertoires in COVID-19. Method: immunoSEQ multiplex PCR; TCRdb's copy keeps in-frame clones and lacks some. The repertoire holds 100,000 to 130,000 clones, with about 93% as singletons. The specimen sequenced was peripheral blood. The receptors originated from a woman aged 25 to 39 with acute or convalescent COVID-19.

The chain's CDR3 is CASSYITGESGGYTF. In DNA, the CDR3 is TGTGCCAGCAGTTACATAACAGGGGAGTCAGGAGGCTACACCTTC. V gene TRBV6-2 or TRBV6-3 combines with J gene TRBJ1-2, with 7 bases matching TRBD1. With V trimmed by 2 bases and J by 8 bases, 11 bases remained unmatched. Germline V CDR1 and CDR2: MNHEY, SVGEGT. The CDR3 covers 15 residues.

This clone was detected only once. The chain carries TRBV5-4 and TRBJ1-6; TRBD1 matches at 7 bases. The junction had 10 bases not matched to a gene; V was cut back by 3 bases and J by 10 bases. The CDR3 runs 15 residues. The germline gives CDR1 SGHNT, CDR2 YYREEE (reference sequence). CDR3 bases: TGTGCCAGCAGCTCCCGACAGGGTGAACGGTCACCCCTCCACTTT. It encodes CASSSRQGERSPLHF.

This rearrangement joins TRBV6-5 to TRBJ2-1; D is unclear. Germline CDR1 reads MNHEY; CDR2 reads SVGAGI. V lost 0 bases, J lost 5 bases, and 8 bases lay in between. This CDR3 has 14 amino acids. The CDR3 nucleotides are TGTGCCAGCAGTTACTCGTCCCAGAACAATGAGCAGTTCTTC. It translates to CASSYSSQNNEQFF.

The V call is TRBV5-1, the J call TRBJ2-1, with 9 bases that match TRBD1. The V gene end was trimmed by 0 bases and the J gene end by 4 bases; junction bases not matched to a gene: 2. The CDR3 contains 15 residues. The germline CDR1 and CDR2 sequences are SGHRS and YFSETQ. The CDR3 nucleotides are TGCGCCAGCAGCTTGGGACAGGGGGAGTACAATGAGCAGTTCTTC. Protein sequence: CASSLGQGEYNEQFF.

V is TRBV6-5 and J is TRBJ1-4; the D is unclear. CDR3 length: 13 residues. Trimming left V 0 bases short and J 7 bases short, with 6 bases between. Germline lookup yields CDR1 MNHEY and CDR2 SVGAGI. CDR3 coding DNA: TGTGCCAGCAGTTACTCGCAGATTGAAAAACTGTTTTTT. It specifies CASSYSQIEKLFF.

The chain uses TRBV18 and TRBJ2-3, with D possibly being TRBD1 (6 bases). The V end was cut by 3 bases, the J end by 0 bases, with 13 bases between. The germline gives CDR1 KGHSH, CDR2 LQKENI. The CDR3 extends over 16 amino acids. The CDR3 coding sequence is TGTGCCAGCTCACCTAGAACAGGGATTAGCACAGATACGCAGTATTTT. It codes for CASSPRTGISTDTQYF. The full variable domain, rest sourced from reference TRBV18 and TRBJ2-3, is NAGVMQNPRHLVRRRGQEARLRCSPMKGHSHVYWYRQLPEEGLKFMVYLQKENIIDESGMPKERFSAEFPKEGPSILRIQQVVRGDSAAYFCASSPRTGISTDTQYFGPGTRLTVL.

This sequence joins TRBV19 and TRBJ1-2; the D is unclear. The CDR3 loop spans 13 amino acids. The germline V gene encodes CDR1 LNHDA and CDR2 SQIVND (reference sequence). V dropped 7 bases and J dropped 4 bases, with 13 bases sitting between them. For the CDR3, the DNA is TGTGCCAGTACCCGTCCGGGGAGCTATGGCTACACCTTC. This codes for CASTRPGSYGYTF.

The chain carries TRBV7-6 and TRBJ1-1; D remains unclear. Germline V gene data show CDR1 as SGHVS and CDR2 as FNYEAQ. The CDR3 has 15 amino acids. V was pared by 1 base and J by 4 bases, with 13 bases between. The CDR3 DNA reads as TGTGCCAGCAGCTTAGGCCCGGGTCCGGGCACTGAAGCTTTCTTT. Translated: CASSLGPGPGTEAFF.

The chain links TRBV25-1 to TRBJ1-1; D is perhaps TRBD1 (6 bases). Germline assignment: CDR1 MGHDK and CDR2 SYGVNS. Trimming took 2 bases from V and 1 from J, leaving 11 bases between them. The CDR3 runs 15 residues. The CDR3 sequence is CASSETGLRNTEAFF. In nucleotides, the CDR3 is TGTGCCAGCAGTGAAACAGGGCTAAGGAACACTGAAGCTTTCTTT.

This chain joins TRBV2 and TRBJ2-7; D might be TRBD1 (5 bases). Germline values: CDR1 SNHLY, CDR2 FYNNEI. Trimming pared 8 bases from V and 7 bases from J, leaving 9 bases between. The CDR3 sequence is 10 residues long. CDR3 sequence reads: CASDDREQYF. Written as DNA, the CDR3 is TGTGCCAGCGATGACAGAGAGCAGTACTTC.